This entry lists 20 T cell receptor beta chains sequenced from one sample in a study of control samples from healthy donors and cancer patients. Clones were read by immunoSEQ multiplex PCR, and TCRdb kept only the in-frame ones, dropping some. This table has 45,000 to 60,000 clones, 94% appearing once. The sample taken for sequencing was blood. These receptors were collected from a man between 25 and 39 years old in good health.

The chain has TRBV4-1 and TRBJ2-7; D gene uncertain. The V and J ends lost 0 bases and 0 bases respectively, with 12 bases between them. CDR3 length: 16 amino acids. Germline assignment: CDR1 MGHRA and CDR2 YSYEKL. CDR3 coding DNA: TGCGCCAGCAGCCAAGATCGATCGGCTGGCTCCTACGAGCAGTACTTC. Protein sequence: CASSQDRSAGSYEQYF.

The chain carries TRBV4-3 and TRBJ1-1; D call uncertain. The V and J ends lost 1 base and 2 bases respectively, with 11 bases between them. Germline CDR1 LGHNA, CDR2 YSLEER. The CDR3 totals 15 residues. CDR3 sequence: CASSQAYGANTEAFF. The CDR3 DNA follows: TGCGCCAGCAGCCAAGCCTACGGAGCTAACACTGAAGCTTTCTTT.

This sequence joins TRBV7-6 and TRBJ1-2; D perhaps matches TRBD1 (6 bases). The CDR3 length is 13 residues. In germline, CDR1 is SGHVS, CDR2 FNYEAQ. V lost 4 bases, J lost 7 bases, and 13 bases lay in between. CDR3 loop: CASSSPGGRGYTF. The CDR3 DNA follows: TGTGCCAGCAGCTCCCCGGGGGGCCGTGGCTACACCTTC.

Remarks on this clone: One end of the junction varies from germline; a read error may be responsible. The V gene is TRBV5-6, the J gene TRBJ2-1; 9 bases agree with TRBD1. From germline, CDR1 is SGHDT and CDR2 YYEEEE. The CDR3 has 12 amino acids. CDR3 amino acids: CASSLQGQGTLF. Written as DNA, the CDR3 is TGTGCCAGCAGCTTGCAGGGACAGGGAACTCTCTTC.

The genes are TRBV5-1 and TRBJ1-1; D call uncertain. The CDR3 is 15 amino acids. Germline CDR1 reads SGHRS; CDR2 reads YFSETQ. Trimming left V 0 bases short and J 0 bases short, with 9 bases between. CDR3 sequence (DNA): TGCGCCAGCAGCTTGGCCCCGACAATGAACACTGAAGCTTTCTTT. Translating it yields CASSLAPTMNTEAFF.

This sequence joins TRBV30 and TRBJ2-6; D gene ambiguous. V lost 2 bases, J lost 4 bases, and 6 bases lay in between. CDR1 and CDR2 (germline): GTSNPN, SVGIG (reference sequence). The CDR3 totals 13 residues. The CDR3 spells CAWSTEGANVLTF. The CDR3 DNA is TGTGCCTGGAGTACTGAGGGGGCCAACGTCCTGACTTTC.

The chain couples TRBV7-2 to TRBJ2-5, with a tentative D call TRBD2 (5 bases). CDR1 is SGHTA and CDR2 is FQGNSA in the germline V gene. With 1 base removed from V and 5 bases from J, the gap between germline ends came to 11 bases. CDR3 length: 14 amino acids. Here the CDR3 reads CASSLGRRGETQYF. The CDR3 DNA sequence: TGTGCCAGCAGCTTAGGACGGCGAGGGGAGACCCAGTACTTC.

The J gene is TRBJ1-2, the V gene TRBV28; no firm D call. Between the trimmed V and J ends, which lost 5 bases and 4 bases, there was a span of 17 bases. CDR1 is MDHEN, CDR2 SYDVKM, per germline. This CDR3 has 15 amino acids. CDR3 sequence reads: CASSPGLIRGYGYTF. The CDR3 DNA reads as TGTGCCAGCAGTCCAGGACTCATACGGGGCTATGGCTACACCTTC.

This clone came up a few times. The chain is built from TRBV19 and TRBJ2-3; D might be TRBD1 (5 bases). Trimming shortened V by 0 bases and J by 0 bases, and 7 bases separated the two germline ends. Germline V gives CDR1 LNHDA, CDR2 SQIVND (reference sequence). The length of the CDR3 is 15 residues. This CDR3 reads CASSIDRASTDTQYF. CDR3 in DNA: TGTGCCAGTAGTATAGACAGGGCCAGCACAGATACGCAGTATTTT. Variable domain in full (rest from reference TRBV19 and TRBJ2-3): DGGITQSPKYLFRKEGQNVTLSCEQNLNHDAMYWYRQDPGQGLRLIYYSQIVNDFQKGDIAEGYSVSREKKESFPLTVTSAQKNPTAFYLCASSIDRASTDTQYFGPGTRLTVL.

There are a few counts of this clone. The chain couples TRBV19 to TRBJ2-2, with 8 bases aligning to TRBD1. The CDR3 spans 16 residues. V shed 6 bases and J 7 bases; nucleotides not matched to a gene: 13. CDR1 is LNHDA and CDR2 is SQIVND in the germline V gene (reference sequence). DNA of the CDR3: TGTGCCAGTAGAAAAGACAGGGGTAATGTTGGCGGGGAGCTGTTTTTT. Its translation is CASRKDRGNVGGELFF.

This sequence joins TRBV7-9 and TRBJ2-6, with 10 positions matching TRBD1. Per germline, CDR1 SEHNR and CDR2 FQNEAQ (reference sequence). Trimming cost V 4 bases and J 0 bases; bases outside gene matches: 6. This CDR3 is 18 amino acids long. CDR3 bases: TGTGCCAGCAGCTCGACAGGGGGCCCTAGCTCTGGGGCCAACGTCCTGACTTTC. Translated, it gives CASSSTGGPSSGANVLTF.

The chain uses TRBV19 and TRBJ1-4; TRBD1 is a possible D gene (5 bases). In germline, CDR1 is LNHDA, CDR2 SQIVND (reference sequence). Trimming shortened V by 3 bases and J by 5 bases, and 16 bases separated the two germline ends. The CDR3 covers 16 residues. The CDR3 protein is CASSIGGTVSNEKLFF. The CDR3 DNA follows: TGTGCCAGTAGTATCGGGGGAACAGTTAGCAATGAAAAACTGTTTTTT.

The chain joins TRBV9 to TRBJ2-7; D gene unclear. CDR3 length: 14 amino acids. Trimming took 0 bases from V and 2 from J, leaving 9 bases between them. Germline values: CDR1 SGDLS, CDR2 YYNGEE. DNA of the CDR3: TGTGCCAGCAGCGTAGGGATAAAGGCCTACGAGCAGTACTTC. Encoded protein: CASSVGIKAYEQYF.

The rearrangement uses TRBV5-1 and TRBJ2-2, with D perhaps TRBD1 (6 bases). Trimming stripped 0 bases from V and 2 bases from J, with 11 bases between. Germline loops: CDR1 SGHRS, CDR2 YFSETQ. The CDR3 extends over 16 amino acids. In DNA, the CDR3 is TGCGCCAGCAGCTTGGTCTGGACAGACAACACCGGGGAGCTGTTTTTT. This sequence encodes CASSLVWTDNTGELFF.

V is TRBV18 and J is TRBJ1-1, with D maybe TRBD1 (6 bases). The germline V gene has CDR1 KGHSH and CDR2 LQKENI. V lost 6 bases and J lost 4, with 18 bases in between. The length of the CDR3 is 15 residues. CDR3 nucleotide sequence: TGTGCCAGCTCTTCTCAGGGGACCGGGCGCACTGAAGCTTTCTTT. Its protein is CASSSQGTGRTEAFF.

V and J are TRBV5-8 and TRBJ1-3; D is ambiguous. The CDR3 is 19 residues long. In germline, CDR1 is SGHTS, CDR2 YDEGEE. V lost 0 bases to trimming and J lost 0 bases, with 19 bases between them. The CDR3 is CASSLVKAALDFSGNTIYF. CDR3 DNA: TGTGCCAGCAGCTTGGTCAAGGCAGCCTTGGACTTCTCTGGAAACACCATATATTTT.

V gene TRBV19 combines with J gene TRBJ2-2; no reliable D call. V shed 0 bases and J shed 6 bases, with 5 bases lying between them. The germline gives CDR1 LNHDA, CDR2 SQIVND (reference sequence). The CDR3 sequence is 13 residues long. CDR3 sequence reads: CASSIDLPGELFF. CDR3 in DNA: TGTGCCAGTAGTATAGACCTCCCCGGGGAGCTGTTTTTT.

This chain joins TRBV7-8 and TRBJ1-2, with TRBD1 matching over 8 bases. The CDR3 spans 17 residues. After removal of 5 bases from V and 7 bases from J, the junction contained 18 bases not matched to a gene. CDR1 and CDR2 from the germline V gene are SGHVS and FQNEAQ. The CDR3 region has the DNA TGTGCCAGCAGCCCCGGCCAGGGGGCCGCTTCCCTATCTGGCTACACCTTC. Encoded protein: CASSPGQGAASLSGYTF.

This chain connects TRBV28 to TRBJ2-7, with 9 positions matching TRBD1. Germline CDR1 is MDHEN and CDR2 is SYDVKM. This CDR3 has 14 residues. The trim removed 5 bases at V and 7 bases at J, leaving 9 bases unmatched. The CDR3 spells CASSLGQGSEEQYF. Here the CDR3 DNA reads TGTGCCAGCAGTCTCGGACAGGGGTCTGAGGAGCAGTACTTC.

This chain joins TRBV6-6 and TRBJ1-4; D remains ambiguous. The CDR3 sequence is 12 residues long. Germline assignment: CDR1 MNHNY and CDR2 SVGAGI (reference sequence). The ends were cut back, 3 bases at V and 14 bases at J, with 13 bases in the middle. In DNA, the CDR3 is TGTGCCAGCAGTTATTATCCTCCGGTCCTGTTTTTT. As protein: CASSYYPPVLFF.